These 27 T cell receptor beta chains share one sample of origin, sequenced in a study of shared clonotypes between healthy human individuals. Only in-frame clones appear in the TCRdb table, and some are missing; sequencing was by immunoSEQ multiplex PCR. The repertoire holds about 1 million clones, with around four fifths as singletons. The sequenced sample consisted of memory CD4+ T cells sorted from blood. Subset here: CD45RA-negative fraction. The receptors shown here come from a man younger than 35 in good health.

This sequence joins TRBV2 and TRBJ2-7; D is unclear. The V end was cut by 8 bases, the J end by 3 bases, with 17 bases between. The CDR3 runs to 14 residues. Germline assignment: CDR1 SNHLY and CDR2 FYNNEI. In DNA, the CDR3 is TGTGCCAGCGCACTCCGAGGAAAAGGCTACGAGCAGTACTTC. It specifies CASALRGKGYEQYF.

About this clone itself: The sample carries other DNA sequences with the same CDR3. The chain carries TRBV5-1 and TRBJ2-3; D ambiguous. V lost 4 bases to trimming and J lost 4 bases, with 4 bases between them. CDR1 and CDR2 (germline): SGHRS, YFSETQ. The length of the CDR3 is 11 residues. CDR3 loop: CASSGSDTQYF. CDR3 nucleotides: TGCGCCAGCAGCGGTTCAGATACGCAGTATTTT.

The V and J genes are TRBV9 and TRBJ1-1; D is undetermined. The CDR3 consists of 22 residues. V gave up 0 bases and J gave up 0 bases, with 30 bases separating them. From germline, CDR1 is SGDLS and CDR2 YYNGEE. CDR3 in amino acids: CASSVALTLDEATNKMNTEAFF. CDR3 DNA: TGTGCCAGCAGCGTAGCACTAACCCTCGACGAGGCAACGAACAAAATGAACACTGAAGCTTTCTTT. The variable domain in full, with the rest retrieved from reference TRBV9 and TRBJ1-1, is DSGVTQTPKHLITATGQRVTLRCSPRSGDLSVYWYQQSLDQGLQFLIQYYNGEERAKGNILERFSAQQFPDLHSELNLSSLELGDSALYFCASSVALTLDEATNKMNTEAFFGQGTRLTVV.

In the case of this clone: A read error may account for a junction end that differs from germline. The chain links TRBV28 to TRBJ2-3; 10 bases agree with TRBD1. Germline V gene data show CDR1 as MDHEN and CDR2 as SYDVKM. The CDR3 consists of 13 residues. CDR3 residues: CVSRQGVDRGEDF. CDR3 sequence (DNA): TGTGTCAGCAGGCAAGGAGTGGACAGGGGGGAAGATTTT.

The V and J genes are TRBV21-1 and TRBJ2-7; TRBD1 is taken as the D call from the table, unchecked against the DNA. TRBV21-1 is a pseudogene locus. The CDR3 totals 16 residues. CDR3 in amino acids: CASSKEDRKSSYEQYF. CDR3 nucleotide sequence: TGTGCCAGCAGCAAAGAAGACAGGAAAAGCTCCTACGAGCAGTACTTC.

The CDR3 DNA reads TGTGCCAGCAGTCCGGGACTTACTTTCCAGCAGTACTTC. Protein sequence: CASSPGLTFQQYF. The chain uses TRBV27 and TRBJ2-7, with D maybe TRBD2 (6 bases). The V end lost 5 bases, the J end lost 8 bases, and 16 bases lay between the germline ends. Germline V gene data show CDR1 as MNHEY and CDR2 as SMNVEV (reference sequence). The CDR3 has 13 amino acids.

J is TRBJ1-6 and V is TRBV2; unclear D gene. Germline CDR1 SNHLY, CDR2 FYNNEI. Trimming stripped 0 bases from V and 7 bases from J, with 10 bases between. This CDR3 is built from 15 residues. The CDR3 sequence: CASSEAKGGNSPLHF. CDR3 nucleotides: TGTGCCAGCAGTGAAGCTAAGGGTGGAAATTCACCCCTCCACTTT.

This chain uses TRBV4-3 with TRBJ2-3; D perhaps matches TRBD2 (5 bases). The germline CDR1 and CDR2 sequences are LGHNA and YSLEER. The germline V and J ends were trimmed by 1 base and 3 bases, with 14 bases remaining between them. This CDR3 is built from 16 residues. CDR3 DNA sequence: TGCGCCAGCAGCCAAGGGTTGGTCTTAGCGACAGATACGCAGTATTTT. Protein: CASSQGLVLATDTQYF.

The chain uses TRBV6-5 and TRBJ1-5; D remains ambiguous. The CDR3 totals 13 residues. V was cut by 10 bases and J by 4 bases, with 14 bases left in between. Germline values: CDR1 MNHEY, CDR2 SVGAGI. CDR3 amino acids: CATKRSGNQPQHF. Written as DNA, the CDR3 is TGTGCCACCAAACGGAGTGGTAATCAGCCCCAGCATTTT.

The V and J genes are TRBV28 and TRBJ1-3; TRBD1 is a possible D gene (5 bases). V was pared by 1 base and J by 2 bases, with 9 bases between. The CDR3 runs 15 residues. CDR1 is MDHEN and CDR2 is SYDVKM in the germline V gene. The CDR3 sequence is CASSLFRATGNTIYF. CDR3 bases: TGTGCCAGCAGTTTATTCAGGGCGACTGGAAACACCATATATTTT.

The J gene is TRBJ2-7, the V gene TRBV30, with D possibly TRBD1 on 5 matching bases. There are 13 residues in the CDR3. V was shortened by 0 bases and J by 7 bases, with 13 bases between the two germline ends. Germline CDR1 and CDR2: GTSNPN and SVGIG (reference sequence). The CDR3 nucleotides are TGTGCCTGGAGTGTACAGGTGGAAGGGGAGCAGTACTTC. As protein: CAWSVQVEGEQYF.

The table lists this clone with a few counts. The sample has other DNA sequences that encode this CDR3 too. The chain recombines TRBV5-1 with TRBJ2-7, with 7 bases identical to TRBD2. J was trimmed by 5 bases and V by 0 bases; bases with no gene match: 8. This CDR3 comprises 15 residues. Germline CDR1 and CDR2: SGHRS and YFSETQ. The CDR3 spells CASSLEGGPLDEQYF. CDR3 DNA: TGCGCCAGCAGCTTGGAGGGAGGGCCATTGGACGAGCAGTACTTC.

A word on this clone: Additional DNA sequences in this sample encode the identical CDR3. V and J are TRBV19 and TRBJ1-5, with D possibly matching TRBD1 (5 bases). The CDR3 covers 12 residues. Per the germline V gene, CDR1 is LNHDA and CDR2 is SQIVND (reference sequence). Trimming stripped 6 bases from V and 4 bases from J, with 7 bases between. The CDR3 DNA reads TGTGCCAGTAGGGGGGTTAATCAGCCCCAGCATTTT. Its protein product is CASRGVNQPQHF.

This clone was seen only once. The genes are TRBV7-9 and TRBJ2-5; 8 nucleotides agree with TRBD2. The last part of the DNA fits TRBJ2-7 better; the J call may be wrong. This CDR3 comprises 15 residues. Germline V CDR1 and CDR2: SEHNR, FQNEAQ (reference sequence). Written as DNA, the CDR3 is TGTGCCAGCAGCCCACCCGGGACTAGAAGTTCCGAGCAGTACTTC. Its translation is CASSPPGTRSSEQYF.

This chain joins TRBV10-3 and TRBJ2-5; 9 nucleotides agree with TRBD1. Looked up from germline, CDR1 is ENHRY and CDR2 is SYGVKD. This CDR3 is built from 16 residues. V lost 0 bases to trimming and J lost 2 bases; unmatched junction nucleotides: 4. CDR3 residues: CAISESGTGRQETQYF. The CDR3 DNA reads as TGTGCCATCAGTGAGTCCGGGACAGGGAGGCAAGAGACCCAGTACTTC.

This clone appeared a few times. This chain joins TRBV6-5 and TRBJ2-3; maybe TRBD1 (5 bases). V was shortened by 2 bases and J by 2 bases, with 11 bases between the two germline ends. The germline gives CDR1 MNHEY, CDR2 SVGAGI. The CDR3 consists of 15 residues. The CDR3 sequence: CASSYRGKDTDTQYF. CDR3 in DNA: TGTGCCAGCAGTTACAGGGGAAAGGACACAGATACGCAGTATTTT.

This sequence joins TRBV9 and TRBJ2-1; 11 bases match TRBD2. The germline V gene has CDR1 SGDLS and CDR2 YYNGEE. The J segment lost 5 bases and the V segment lost 4 bases, leaving 5 bases of the junction unmatched. The CDR3 contains 15 residues. The CDR3 sequence is CASSPTTSGDNEQFF. CDR3 nucleotide sequence: TGTGCCAGCAGCCCAACGACTAGCGGGGACAATGAGCAGTTCTTC.

The V call is TRBV5-1, the J call TRBJ2-3; TRBD1 aligns across 7 bases. Looked up from germline, CDR1 is SGHRS and CDR2 is YFSETQ. With 0 bases clipped from V and 4 bases from J, the junction kept 5 bases outside the gene matches. This CDR3 comprises 15 residues. The CDR3 loop reads CASSLAGGGADTQYF. In DNA form, the CDR3 reads TGCGCCAGCAGCTTGGCAGGGGGTGGTGCAGATACGCAGTATTTT.

This clone was seen a few times. V is TRBV10-2 and J is TRBJ2-7, with 10 bases aligning to TRBD1. Germline V gene lookup returns CDR1 WSHSY and CDR2 SAAADI. The CDR3 runs to 15 residues. With V trimmed by 6 bases and J by 2 bases, 7 bases remained unmatched. The CDR3 sequence: CASRDGQGGAYEQYF. In DNA form, the CDR3 reads TGCGCCAGCAGAGATGGACAGGGGGGGGCCTACGAGCAGTACTTC.

The gene calls are TRBV6-1 and TRBJ2-7; weak D call: TRBD1 (5 bases). V dropped 8 bases and J dropped 3 bases, with 8 bases sitting between them. The CDR3 sequence is 11 residues long. CDR1 is MNHNS and CDR2 is SASEGT in the germline V gene. The CDR3 spells CASVDSYEQYF. CDR3 in DNA: TGTGCCAGCGTCGACAGCTACGAGCAGTACTTC.

This clone was detected ten times or more. This chain joins TRBV5-4 and TRBJ2-5, with D maybe TRBD2 (6 bases). Germline CDR1 SGHNT, CDR2 YYREEE (reference sequence). Trimming took off 4 bases at V and 1 base at J, with 14 bases between the two ends. The CDR3 loop spans 15 amino acids. The chain's CDR3 is CASSLLASVQETQYF. The CDR3 DNA reads TGTGCCAGCAGCCTGTTGGCTAGCGTCCAAGAGACCCAGTACTTC. Using reference TRBV5-4 and TRBJ2-5 for the parts outside the CDR3, the full variable domain is ETGVTQSPTHLIKTRGQQVTLRCSSQSGHNTVSWYQQALGQGPQFIFQYYREEENGRGNFPPRFSGLQFPNYSSELNVNALELDDSALYLCASSLLASVQETQYFGPGTRLLVL.

This clone occurred a few times. The chain employs TRBV6-4 and TRBJ1-3; D is perhaps TRBD1 (6 bases). V was trimmed by 6 bases and J by 0 bases, leaving 18 bases between them. This CDR3 comprises 17 residues. CDR1 and CDR2 (germline): MRHNA, SNTAGT. The CDR3 nucleotides read TGTGCCAGCAGCGTACAGGGTAGGGGAGGCTCTGGAAACACCATATATTTT. It is translated as CASSVQGRGGSGNTIYF.

CDR3 loop: CASCHGPQTPSGANVLTF. The CDR3 DNA reads TGTGCCAGCTGTCACGGACCCCAAACCCCCTCTGGGGCCAACGTCCTGACTTTC. The chain has TRBV28 and TRBJ2-6, with unresolved D. The CDR3 runs 18 residues. From germline, CDR1 is MDHEN and CDR2 SYDVKM. V lost 8 bases to trimming and J lost 0 bases, with 20 bases between them.

V is TRBV6-5 and J is TRBJ2-7, with a weak D call TRBD2 (6 bases). CDR1 is MNHEY and CDR2 is SVGAGI in the germline V gene. V was pared by 3 bases and J by 2 bases, with 14 bases between. This CDR3 spans 15 amino acids. CDR3 region: CASSYQEAGPYEQYF. The CDR3 nucleotides read TGTGCCAGCAGTTATCAGGAGGCGGGGCCCTACGAGCAGTACTTC.

This clone was recorded at least ten times. The chain has TRBV28 and TRBJ2-7; possible D gene TRBD1, 6 bases. The germline V and J ends were trimmed by 5 bases and 7 bases, with 21 bases remaining between them. Looked up from germline, CDR1 is MDHEN and CDR2 is SYDVKM. The CDR3 runs 15 residues. For the CDR3, the DNA is TGTGCCAGCAGTGGGGGACATCTCAACATGGGGGAGCAGTACTTC. It yields the protein CASSGGHLNMGEQYF. The variable domain in full, completed from reference TRBV28 and TRBJ2-7, reads DVKVTQSSRYLVKRTGEKVFLECVQDMDHENMFWYRQDPGLGLRLIYFSYDVKMKEKGDIPEGYSVSREKKERFSLILESASTNQTSMYLCASSGGHLNMGEQYFGPGTRLTVT.

About this clone itself: Other DNA sequences within the sample encode an identical CDR3. The rearrangement joins TRBV5-1 to TRBJ2-5; possibly TRBD1 for D (5 bases). Germline V gives CDR1 SGHRS, CDR2 YFSETQ. Trimming pared 0 bases from V and 2 bases from J, leaving 8 bases between. This CDR3 region has 14 residues. In DNA, the CDR3 is TGCGCCAGCAGCTTGGGACGGACACAAGAGACCCAGTACTTC. Residues: CASSLGRTQETQYF. Full variable domain (rest looked up from reference TRBV5-1 and TRBJ2-5): KAGVTQTPRYLIKTRGQQVTLSCSPISGHRSVSWYQQTPGQGLQFLFEYFSETQRNKGNFPGRFSGRQFSNSRSEMNVSTLELGDSALYLCASSLGRTQETQYFGPGTRLLVL.

This clone was observed a handful of times. The rearrangement links TRBV19 to TRBJ1-4; D remains ambiguous. Germline CDR1 is LNHDA and CDR2 is SQIVND (reference sequence). This CDR3 is 12 amino acids long. The ends were cut back, 7 bases at V and 15 bases at J, with 18 bases in the middle. The CDR3 DNA sequence: TGTGCCAGTAATCGTAAGGGAAACGGGGTGTTTTTT. Translated, it gives CASNRKGNGVFF.